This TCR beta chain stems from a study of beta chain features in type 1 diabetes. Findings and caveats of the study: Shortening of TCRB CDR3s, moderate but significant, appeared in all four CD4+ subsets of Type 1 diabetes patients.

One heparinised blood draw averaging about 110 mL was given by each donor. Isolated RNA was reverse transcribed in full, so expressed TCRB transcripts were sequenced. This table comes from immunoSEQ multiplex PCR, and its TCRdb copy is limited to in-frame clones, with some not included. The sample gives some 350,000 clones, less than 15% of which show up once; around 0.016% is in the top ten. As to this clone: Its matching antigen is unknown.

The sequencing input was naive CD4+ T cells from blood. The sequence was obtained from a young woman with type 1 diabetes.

CDR3 region: CASGGAGAGTEAFF. The CDR3 DNA follows: TGTGCCAGCGGGGGGGCGGGGGCAGGGACTGAAGCTTTCTTT. The rearrangement links TRBV25-1 to TRBJ1-1; possible D gene TRBD1, 6 bases. Germline assignment: CDR1 MGHDK and CDR2 SYGVNS. V dropped 8 bases and J dropped 5 bases, with 18 bases sitting between them. This CDR3 spans 14 amino acids.